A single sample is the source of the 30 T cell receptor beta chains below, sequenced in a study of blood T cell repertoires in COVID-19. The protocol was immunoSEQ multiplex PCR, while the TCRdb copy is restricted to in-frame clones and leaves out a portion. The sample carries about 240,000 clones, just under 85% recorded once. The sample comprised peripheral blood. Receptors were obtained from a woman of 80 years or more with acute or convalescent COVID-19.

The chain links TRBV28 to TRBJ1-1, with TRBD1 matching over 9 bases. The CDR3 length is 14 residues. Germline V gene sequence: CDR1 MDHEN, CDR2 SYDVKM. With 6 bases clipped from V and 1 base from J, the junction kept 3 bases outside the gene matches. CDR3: CASRLGQGNTEAFF. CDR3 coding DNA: TGTGCCAGCAGACTGGGACAGGGGAACACTGAAGCTTTCTTT. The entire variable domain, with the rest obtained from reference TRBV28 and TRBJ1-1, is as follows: DVKVTQSSRYLVKRTGEKVFLECVQDMDHENMFWYRQDPGLGLRLIYFSYDVKMKEKGDIPEGYSVSREKKERFSLILESASTNQTSMYLCASRLGQGNTEAFFGQGTRLTVV.

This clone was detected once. The CDR3 coding sequence is TGCGCCAGCAGCCAGGGACTAGCGGGGGGGAAAACAGATACGCAGTATTTT. It specifies CASSQGLAGGKTDTQYF. The chain employs TRBV4-1 and TRBJ2-3, with TRBD2 matching over 16 bases. Germline-derived CDR1 and CDR2 are MGHRA and YSYEKL. The J segment lost 3 bases and the V segment lost 3 bases, leaving 3 bases of the junction unmatched. This CDR3 comprises 17 residues.

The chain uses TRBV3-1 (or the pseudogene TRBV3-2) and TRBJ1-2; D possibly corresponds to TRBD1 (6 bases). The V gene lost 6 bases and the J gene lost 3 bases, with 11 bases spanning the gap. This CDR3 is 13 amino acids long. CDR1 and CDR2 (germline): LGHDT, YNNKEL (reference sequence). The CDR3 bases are TGTGCCAGCAGTCAGGCAGGGGACTATGGCTACACCTTC. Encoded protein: CASSQAGDYGYTF.

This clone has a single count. CDR3 sequence (DNA): TGCGCCAGCAGCCAAGCGGAAGGAGGCACCGGGGAGCTGTTTTTT. This encodes CASSQAEGGTGELFF. V is TRBV4-1 and J is TRBJ2-2; TRBD2 might be the D (5 bases). Trimming left V 1 base short and J 4 bases short, with 10 bases between. CDR1 MGHRA and CDR2 YSYEKL come from the germline V gene. The CDR3 extends over 15 amino acids.

The CDR3: CASSRGTPAYPTQYF. The DNA of the CDR3 is TGCGCCAGCAGTCGCGGGACTCCAGCGTACCCCACCCAGTACTTC. V is TRBV4-1 and J is TRBJ2-5, with TRBD2 as a possible D gene (6 bases). The V gene lost 6 bases and the J gene lost 8 bases, with 22 bases spanning the gap. This CDR3 spans 15 amino acids. Per the germline V gene, CDR1 is MGHRA and CDR2 is YSYEKL.

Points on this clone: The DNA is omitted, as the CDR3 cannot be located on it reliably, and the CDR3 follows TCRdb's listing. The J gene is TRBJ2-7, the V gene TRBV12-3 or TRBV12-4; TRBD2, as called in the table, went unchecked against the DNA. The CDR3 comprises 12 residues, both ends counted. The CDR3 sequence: CASSTSGYEQYF.

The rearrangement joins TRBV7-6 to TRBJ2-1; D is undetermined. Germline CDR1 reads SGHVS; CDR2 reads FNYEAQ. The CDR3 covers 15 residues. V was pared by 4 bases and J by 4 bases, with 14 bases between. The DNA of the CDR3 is TGTGCCAGCAGCTCCACCGTAGATTTTTACAATGAGCAGTTCTTC. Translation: CASSSTVDFYNEQFF.

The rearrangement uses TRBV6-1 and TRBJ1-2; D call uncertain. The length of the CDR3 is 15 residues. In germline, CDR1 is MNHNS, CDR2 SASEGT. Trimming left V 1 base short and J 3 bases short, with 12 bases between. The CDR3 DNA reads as TGTGCCAGCAGTGAAGGTGGGAGGAGGGACTATGGCTACACCTTC. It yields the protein CASSEGGRRDYGYTF.

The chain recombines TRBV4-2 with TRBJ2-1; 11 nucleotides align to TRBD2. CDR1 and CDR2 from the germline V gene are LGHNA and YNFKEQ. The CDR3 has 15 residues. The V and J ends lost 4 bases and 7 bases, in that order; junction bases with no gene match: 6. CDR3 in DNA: TGTGCCAGCAGCCTTAGCGGGGGGGCGTGGAATGAGCAGTTCTTC. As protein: CASSLSGGAWNEQFF.

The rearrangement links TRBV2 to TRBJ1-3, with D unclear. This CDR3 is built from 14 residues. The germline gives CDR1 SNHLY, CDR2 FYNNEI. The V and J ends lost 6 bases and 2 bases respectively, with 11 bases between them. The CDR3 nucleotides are TGTGCCAGCAGGGCGGGATTGACTGGAAACACCATATATTTT. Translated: CASRAGLTGNTIYF.

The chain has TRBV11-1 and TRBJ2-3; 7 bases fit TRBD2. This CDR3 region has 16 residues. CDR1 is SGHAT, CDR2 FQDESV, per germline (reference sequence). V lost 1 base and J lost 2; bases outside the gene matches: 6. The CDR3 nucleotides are TGTGCCAGCAGCTTAGACCCTAGCGGTTCCACAGATACGCAGTATTTT. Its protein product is CASSLDPSGSTDTQYF. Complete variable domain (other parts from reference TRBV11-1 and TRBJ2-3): EAEVAQSPRYKITEKSQAVAFWCDPISGHATLYWYRQILGQGPELLVQFQDESVVDDSQLPKDRFSAERLKGVDSTLKIQPAELGDSAMYLCASSLDPSGSTDTQYFGPGTRLTVL.

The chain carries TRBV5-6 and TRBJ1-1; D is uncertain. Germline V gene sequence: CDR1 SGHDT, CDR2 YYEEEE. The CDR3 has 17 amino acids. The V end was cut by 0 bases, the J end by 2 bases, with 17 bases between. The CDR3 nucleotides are TGTGCCAGCAGCTTGGCCCCCTTCCCCCGGGTCAACACTGAAGCTTTCTTT. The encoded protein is CASSLAPFPRVNTEAFF.

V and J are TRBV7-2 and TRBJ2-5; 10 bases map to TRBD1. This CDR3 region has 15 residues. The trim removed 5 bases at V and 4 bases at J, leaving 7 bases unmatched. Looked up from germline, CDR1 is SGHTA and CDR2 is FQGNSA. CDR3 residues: CASSLGQGVVETQYF. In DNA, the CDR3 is TGTGCCAGCAGCCTAGGACAGGGGGTTGTAGAGACCCAGTACTTC.

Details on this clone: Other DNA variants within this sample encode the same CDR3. The DNA of the CDR3 is TGTGCCAGTAGTACAGGACAGGGAGATCAGCCCCAGCATTTT. It codes for CASSTGQGDQPQHF. The chain has TRBV19 and TRBJ1-5; 8 bases match TRBD1. V lost 4 bases and J lost 5; bases outside the gene matches: 4. The CDR3 contains 14 residues. Germline loops: CDR1 LNHDA, CDR2 SQIVND (reference sequence).

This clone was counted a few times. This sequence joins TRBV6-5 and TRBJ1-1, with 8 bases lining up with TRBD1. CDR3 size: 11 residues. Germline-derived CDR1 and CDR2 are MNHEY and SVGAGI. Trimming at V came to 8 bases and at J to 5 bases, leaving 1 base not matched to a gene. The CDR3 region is CASHRGTEAFF. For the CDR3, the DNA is TGTGCCAGCCACAGGGGGACTGAAGCTTTCTTT.

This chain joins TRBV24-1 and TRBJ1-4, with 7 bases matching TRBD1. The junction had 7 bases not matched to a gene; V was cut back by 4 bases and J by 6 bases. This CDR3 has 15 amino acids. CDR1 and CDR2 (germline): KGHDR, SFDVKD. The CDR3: CATSEPRGEYEKLFF. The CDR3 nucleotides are TGTGCCACCAGTGAGCCCAGGGGGGAATATGAAAAACTGTTTTTT.

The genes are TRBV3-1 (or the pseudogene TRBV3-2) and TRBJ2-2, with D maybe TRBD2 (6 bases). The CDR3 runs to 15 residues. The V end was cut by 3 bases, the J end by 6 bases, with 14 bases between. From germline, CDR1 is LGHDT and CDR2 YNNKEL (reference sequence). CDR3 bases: TGTGCCAGCAGCCAGGGGACTTGGGGGTCCGGGGAGCTGTTTTTT. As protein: CASSQGTWGSGELFF.

The CDR3 coding sequence is TGTGCCAGCACCCCAACAGGGGGCAACTATGGCTACACCTTC. Its protein product is CASTPTGGNYGYTF. The V gene is TRBV6-5, the J gene TRBJ1-2, with 9 positions matching TRBD1. This CDR3 is 14 amino acids long. The germline V gene encodes CDR1 MNHEY and CDR2 SVGAGI. The ends lost 7 bases at V and 2 bases at J; junction bases unmatched: 5.

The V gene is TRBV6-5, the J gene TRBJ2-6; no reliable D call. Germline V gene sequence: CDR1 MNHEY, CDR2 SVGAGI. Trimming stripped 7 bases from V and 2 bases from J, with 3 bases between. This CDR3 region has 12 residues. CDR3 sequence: CASTTGANVLTF. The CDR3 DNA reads TGTGCCAGCACAACTGGGGCCAACGTCCTGACTTTC.

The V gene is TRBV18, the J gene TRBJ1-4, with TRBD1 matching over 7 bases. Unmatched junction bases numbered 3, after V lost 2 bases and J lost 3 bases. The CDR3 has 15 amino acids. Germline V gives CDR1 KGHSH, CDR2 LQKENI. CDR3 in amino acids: CASSPGGQPNEKLFF. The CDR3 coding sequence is TGTGCCAGCTCACCAGGGGGACAGCCTAATGAAAAACTGTTTTTT. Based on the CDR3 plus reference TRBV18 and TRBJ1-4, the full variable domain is NAGVMQNPRHLVRRRGQEARLRCSPMKGHSHVYWYRQLPEEGLKFMVYLQKENIIDESGMPKERFSAEFPKEGPSILRIQQVVRGDSAAYFCASSPGGQPNEKLFFGSGTQLSVL.

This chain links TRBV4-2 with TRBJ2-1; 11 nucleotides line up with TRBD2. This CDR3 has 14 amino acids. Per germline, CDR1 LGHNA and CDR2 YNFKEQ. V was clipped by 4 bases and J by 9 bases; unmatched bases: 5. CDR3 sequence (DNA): TGTGCCAGCAGCCCCGGACTAGCGGGTTCTGAGCAGTTCTTC. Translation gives CASSPGLAGSEQFF.

CDR3 in amino acids: CAISESTGWNEKLFF. CDR3 coding DNA: TGTGCCATCAGTGAGTCGACAGGGTGGAATGAAAAACTGTTTTTT. V and J are TRBV10-3 and TRBJ1-4; 7 nucleotides align to TRBD1. The ends lost 0 bases at V and 5 bases at J; junction bases unmatched: 3. The CDR3 length is 15 residues. Germline loops: CDR1 ENHRY, CDR2 SYGVKD.

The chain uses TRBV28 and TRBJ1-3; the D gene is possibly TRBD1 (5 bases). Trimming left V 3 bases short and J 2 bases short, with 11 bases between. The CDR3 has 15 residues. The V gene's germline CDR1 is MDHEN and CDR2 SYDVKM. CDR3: CASSLTPGPGNTIYF. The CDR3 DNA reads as TGTGCCAGCAGTTTGACTCCAGGGCCTGGAAACACCATATATTTT.

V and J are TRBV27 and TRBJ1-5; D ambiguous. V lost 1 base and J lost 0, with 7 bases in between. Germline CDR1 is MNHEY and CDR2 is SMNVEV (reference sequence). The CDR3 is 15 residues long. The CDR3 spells CASSLLGSSNQPQHF. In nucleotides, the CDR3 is TGTGCCAGCAGTTTATTGGGGAGTAGCAATCAGCCCCAGCATTTT.

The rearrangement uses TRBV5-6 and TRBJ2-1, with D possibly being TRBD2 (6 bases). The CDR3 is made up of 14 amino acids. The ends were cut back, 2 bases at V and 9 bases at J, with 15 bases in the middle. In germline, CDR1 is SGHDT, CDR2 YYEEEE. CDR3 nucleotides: TGTGCCAGCAGCTTAGACGGGGGTGTGGGTGAGCAGTTCTTC. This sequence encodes CASSLDGGVGEQFF.

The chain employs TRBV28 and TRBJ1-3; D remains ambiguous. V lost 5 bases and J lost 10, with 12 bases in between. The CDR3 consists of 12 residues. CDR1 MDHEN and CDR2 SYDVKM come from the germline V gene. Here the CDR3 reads CASSLKMRTIYF. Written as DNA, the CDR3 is TGTGCCAGCAGTCTCAAAATGAGGACCATATATTTT.

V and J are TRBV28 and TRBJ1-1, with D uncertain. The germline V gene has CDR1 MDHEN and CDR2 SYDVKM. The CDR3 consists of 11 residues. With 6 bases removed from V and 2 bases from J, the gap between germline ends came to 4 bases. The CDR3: CASRGNTEAFF. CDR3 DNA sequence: TGTGCCAGCAGGGGCAACACTGAAGCTTTCTTT. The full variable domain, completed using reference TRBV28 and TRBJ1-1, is DVKVTQSSRYLVKRTGEKVFLECVQDMDHENMFWYRQDPGLGLRLIYFSYDVKMKEKGDIPEGYSVSREKKERFSLILESASTNQTSMYLCASRGNTEAFFGQGTRLTVV.

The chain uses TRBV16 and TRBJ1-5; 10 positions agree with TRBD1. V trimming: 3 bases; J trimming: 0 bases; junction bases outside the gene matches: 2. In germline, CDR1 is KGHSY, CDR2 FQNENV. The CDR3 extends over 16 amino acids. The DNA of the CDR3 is TGTGCCAGCAGCCAGGGGGACAGGGGTAGCAATCAGCCCCAGCATTTT. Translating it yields CASSQGDRGSNQPQHF.

CDR3 DNA: TGTGCCAGCAGCGAGCGGGGGGGCCCGGTCAATGAGCAGTTCTTC. It is translated as CASSERGGPVNEQFF. V is TRBV2 and J is TRBJ2-1; 10 nucleotides line up with TRBD2. CDR3 length: 15 amino acids. With V trimmed by 6 bases and J by 6 bases, 8 bases remained unmatched. CDR1 SNHLY and CDR2 FYNNEI come from the germline V gene.

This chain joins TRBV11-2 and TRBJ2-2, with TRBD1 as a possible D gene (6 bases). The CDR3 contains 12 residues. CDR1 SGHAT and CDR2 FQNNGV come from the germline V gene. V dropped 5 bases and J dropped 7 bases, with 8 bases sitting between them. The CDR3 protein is CASSQGNGELFF. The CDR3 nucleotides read TGTGCCAGCAGCCAGGGGAACGGGGAGCTGTTTTTT.